The 28 T cell receptor beta chains below were found in one sample sequenced in a study of CD8 T cells in ankylosing spondylitis. The study's findings and limits: What appeared characteristic of ankylosing spondylitis blood was a TCR beta motif of fewer than ten highly homologous variants.

For these TCRs, the target antigens are not known. Each CDR3 protein is one row after TCRdb ran MiXCR on the 5' RACE reads. This table holds almost 400,000 distinct CDR3 sequences, approximately 20% found once. Sequencing was carried out using blood, either unsorted or a sorted T cell fraction (not recorded which). Receptors were obtained from a male donor with ankylosing spondylitis.

The chain combines TRBV5-1 with TRBJ2-1; 7 bases are a match to TRBD1. CDR1 is SGHRS, CDR2 YFSETQ, per germline. The CDR3 consists of 16 residues. The junction had 3 bases not matched to a gene; V was cut back by 0 bases and J by 0 bases. CDR3 loop: CASSLAGDSSYNEQFF. The CDR3 DNA reads as TGCGCCAGCAGCTTGGCAGGGGACAGCTCCTACAATGAGCAGTTCTTC.

This clonotype has at least ten counts. This chain joins TRBV14 and TRBJ2-1; D not certain. CDR1 and CDR2 from the germline V gene are SGHDN and FVKESK. V lost 3 bases to trimming and J lost 9 bases, with 9 bases between them. This CDR3 spans 12 amino acids. Written as DNA, the CDR3 is TGTGCCAGCAGCCAGAGCTCCAGTGAGCAGTTCTTC. It encodes CASSQSSSEQFF. The full variable domain, rest sourced from reference TRBV14 and TRBJ2-1, is EAGVTQFPSHSVIEKGQTVTLRCDPISGHDNLYWYRRVMGKEIKFLLHFVKESKQDESGMPNNRFLAERTGGTYSTLKVQPAELEDSGVYFCASSQSSSEQFFGPGTRLTVL.

This clonotype was counted only a few times. The chain combines TRBV20-1 with TRBJ2-3; a possible D gene is TRBD2 (6 bases). CDR1 DFQATT and CDR2 SNEGSKA come from the germline V gene (reference sequence). The length of the CDR3 is 14 residues. The V gene lost 5 bases and the J gene lost 2 bases, with 14 bases spanning the gap. The chain's CDR3 is CSAPELRDTDTQYF. The CDR3, as DNA: TGCAGTGCTCCCGAGTTGCGGGACACAGATACGCAGTATTTT.

This chain links TRBV6-5 with TRBJ1-6; D might be TRBD1 (6 bases). The CDR3 contains 18 residues. V was trimmed by 0 bases and J by 3 bases, leaving 15 bases between them. Germline V gene data show CDR1 as MNHEY and CDR2 as SVGAGI. CDR3 sequence reads: CASSYSTAGDNYNSPLHF. CDR3 DNA sequence: TGTGCCAGCAGTTACTCGACGGCAGGGGATAACTATAATTCACCCCTCCACTTT.

This clonotype was found a few times. The V gene is TRBV12-5, the J gene TRBJ2-6; D gene uncertain. The germline V gene encodes CDR1 LGHNT and CDR2 FRNRAP. This CDR3 has 15 residues. V was clipped by 6 bases and J by 6 bases, with 15 bases between them. Here the CDR3 DNA reads TGTGCTAGTGGCCGCCCAGGTGTATTGGCCAACGTCCTGACTTTC. Its translation: CASGRPGVLANVLTF.

The CDR3 nucleotides are TGTGCTTCCCGGAGAGGGACAAACACCGGGGAGCTGTTTTTT. Protein product: CASRRGTNTGELFF. The rearrangement uses TRBV9 and TRBJ2-2, with D possibly being TRBD1 (6 bases). The CDR3 covers 14 residues. Germline assignment: CDR1 SGDLS and CDR2 YYNGEE.

The V gene is TRBV20-1, the J gene TRBJ2-2; D ambiguous. V was trimmed by 6 bases and J by 8 bases, leaving 22 bases between them. This CDR3 contains 15 residues. In germline, CDR1 is DFQATT, CDR2 SNEGSKA (reference sequence). Written as DNA, the CDR3 is TGCAGTGCCACCCCGGGTATTGTCAAGACTGGGGAGCTGTTTTTT. Protein: CSATPGIVKTGELFF.

This clonotype was counted a few times. The J gene is TRBJ2-4, the V gene TRBV6-1; possibly TRBD1 for D (6 bases). This CDR3 is built from 16 residues. The V gene lost 5 bases and the J gene lost 0 bases, with 14 bases spanning the gap. Germline assignment: CDR1 MNHNS and CDR2 SASEGT. The CDR3 bases are TGTGCCAGCAGTCAGGGGACCGGTCTAGCCAAAAACATTCAGTACTTC. Amino acids: CASSQGTGLAKNIQYF.

This rearrangement joins TRBV30 to TRBJ2-3, with D possibly matching TRBD1 (6 bases). CDR1 and CDR2 (germline): GTSNPN, SVGIG (reference sequence). V was cut by 4 bases and J by 0 bases, with 14 bases left in between. The CDR3 has 15 residues. The CDR3, as DNA: TGTGCCTGGACAAACTCCAGGGGAAGCACAGATACGCAGTATTTT. Translation gives CAWTNSRGSTDTQYF.

This clonotype was observed once. This chain links TRBV28 with TRBJ2-5; TRBD2 aligns across 12 bases. CDR3 length: 16 residues. Germline V gene data show CDR1 as MDHEN and CDR2 as SYDVKM. The junction had 12 bases not matched to a gene; V was cut back by 8 bases and J by 5 bases. CDR3: CASDKRTSGIGETQYF. The CDR3 region has the DNA TGTGCCAGCGATAAACGGACTAGCGGGATTGGTGAGACCCAGTACTTC.

This clonotype was detected a few times. The chain joins TRBV6-1 to TRBJ2-7; a weak D match, TRBD1 (6 bases). Germline V lookup: CDR1 MNHNS, CDR2 SASEGT. This CDR3 contains 14 residues. Trimming pared 6 bases from V and 5 bases from J, leaving 17 bases between. The CDR3 coding sequence is TGTGCCAGCAGACATTCAGGGGATGGCGACGAGCAGTACTTC. Amino acids: CASRHSGDGDEQYF.

This clonotype was seen only a few times. The chain is built from TRBV7-9 and TRBJ2-1; TRBD2 aligns across 9 bases. After removal of 1 base from V and 6 bases from J, the junction contained 7 bases not matched to a gene. This CDR3 is built from 16 residues. Looked up from germline, CDR1 is SEHNR and CDR2 is FQNEAQ (reference sequence). Here the CDR3 DNA reads TGTGCCAGCAGCTTAGAGGCGGGAGGGCCTACCAATGAGCAGTTCTTC. This sequence encodes CASSLEAGGPTNEQFF.

The chain links TRBV4-2 to TRBJ2-1; 7 bases are shared with TRBD2. The CDR3 has 16 amino acids. Germline-derived CDR1 and CDR2 are LGHNA and YNFKEQ. The trim removed 1 base at V and 4 bases at J, leaving 7 bases unmatched. The chain's CDR3 is CASSQVLLAQYNEQFF. CDR3 coding DNA: TGTGCCAGCAGCCAAGTCTTACTAGCGCAGTACAATGAGCAGTTCTTC.

This CDR3 reads CASSSDRGYYSNQPQHF. CDR3 DNA: TGTGCCAGTAGTTCTGACAGGGGATATTATAGCAATCAGCCCCAGCATTTT. The chain carries TRBV19 and TRBJ1-5, with 8 nucleotides matching TRBD1. In germline, CDR1 is LNHDA, CDR2 SQIVND (reference sequence). Trimming took 5 bases from V and 0 from J; bases not matched to a gene: 9. The CDR3 has 17 residues. Looking up the rest from reference TRBV19 and TRBJ1-5 gives the full variable domain: DGGITQSPKYLFRKEGQNVTLSCEQNLNHDAMYWYRQDPGQGLRLIYYSQIVNDFQKGDIAEGYSVSREKKESFPLTVTSAQKNPTAFYLCASSSDRGYYSNQPQHFGDGTRLSIL.

The CDR3 DNA reads TGTGCCAGCACCATGATCCGGGCTAATGAAAAACTGTTTTTT. This codes for CASTMIRANEKLFF. The chain is built from TRBV28 and TRBJ1-4, with D hard to call. The CDR3 extends over 14 amino acids. Germline V gene sequence: CDR1 MDHEN, CDR2 SYDVKM. V was pared by 7 bases and J by 3 bases, with 12 bases between.

This clonotype was counted a few times. V is TRBV5-1 and J is TRBJ2-1, with 11 bases matching TRBD2. Germline-derived CDR1 and CDR2 are SGHRS and YFSETQ. The CDR3 totals 14 residues. V gave up 2 bases and J gave up 9 bases; unmatched junction bases: 4. The CDR3 nucleotides are TGCGCCAGCAGCTTCACTAGCGGGAGACGTGAGCAGTTCTTC. Its protein is CASSFTSGRREQFF. The full variable domain, its missing parts supplied by reference TRBV5-1 and TRBJ2-1, is KAGVTQTPRYLIKTRGQQVTLSCSPISGHRSVSWYQQTPGQGLQFLFEYFSETQRNKGNFPGRFSGRQFSNSRSEMNVSTLELGDSALYLCASSFTSGRREQFFGPGTRLTVL.

This clonotype has a handful of counts. The chain couples TRBV20-1 to TRBJ1-4; 7 bases align to TRBD1. Per the germline V gene, CDR1 is DFQATT and CDR2 is SNEGSKA (reference sequence). The V gene end was trimmed by 5 bases and the J gene end by 10 bases; junction bases not matched to a gene: 10. The CDR3 length is 13 residues. Written as DNA, the CDR3 is TGCAGTGCTTCAAGACAGGGTCCCGTAAAACTGTTTTTT. It translates to CSASRQGPVKLFF.

This clonotype turned up a few times. The chain employs TRBV7-2 and TRBJ1-1; D might be TRBD1 (6 bases). The germline V gene encodes CDR1 SGHTA and CDR2 FQGNSA. The CDR3 covers 14 residues. Trimming pared 0 bases from V and 4 bases from J, leaving 9 bases between. The CDR3 reads CASSLAEGGTEAFF. In nucleotides, the CDR3 is TGTGCCAGCAGCTTAGCTGAGGGGGGCACTGAAGCTTTCTTT.

This chain connects TRBV20-1 to TRBJ2-7, with 7 bases aligning to TRBD2. The V segment lost 0 bases and the J segment 0 bases; nucleotides outside the gene matches: 8. There are 16 residues in the CDR3. Per the germline V gene, CDR1 is DFQATT and CDR2 is SNEGSKA (reference sequence). This chain's CDR3 is CSARDLKGGSSYEQYF. The DNA for the CDR3 is TGCAGTGCTAGAGATCTGAAGGGCGGGAGCTCCTACGAGCAGTACTTC.

This clonotype was counted only a few times. CDR3 nucleotides: TGTGCCAGCAGCTACGGAGAACTTCGGGTCGAGACCCAGTACTTC. It specifies CASSYGELRVETQYF. The chain links TRBV7-2 to TRBJ2-5; D gene unclear. Germline values: CDR1 SGHTA, CDR2 FQGNSA. This CDR3 has 15 amino acids. Trimming pared 4 bases from V and 5 bases from J, leaving 17 bases between.

This clonotype was seen a few times. This chain connects TRBV12-3 or TRBV12-4 to TRBJ2-5; 13 bases line up with TRBD2. Trimming cost V 6 bases and J 1 base; bases outside gene matches: 11. CDR3 length: 18 amino acids. CDR3 region: CASSGGLAGTMGQETQYF. CDR3 DNA: TGTGCCAGCAGCGGGGGACTAGCGGGGACCATGGGCCAAGAGACCCAGTACTTC.

In this sample, this clonotype turned up a few times. V and J are TRBV24-1 and TRBJ2-5; D unresolved. CDR1 is KGHDR, CDR2 SFDVKD, per germline. V gave up 5 bases and J gave up 0 bases, with 6 bases separating them. This CDR3 spans 13 amino acids. The CDR3 DNA follows: TGTGCCACCAGTGGCACGTACCAAGAGACCCAGTACTTC. Its translation: CATSGTYQETQYF.

The chain is built from TRBV27 and TRBJ2-2; 7 bases line up with TRBD2. Trimming cost V 2 bases and J 7 bases; bases outside gene matches: 7. Germline V lookup: CDR1 MNHEY, CDR2 SMNVEV (reference sequence). The CDR3 sequence is 15 residues long. CDR3 in amino acids: CASSLRLALGGELFF. DNA for the CDR3: TGTGCCAGCAGTTTAAGACTAGCCCTAGGCGGGGAGCTGTTTTTT.

This clonotype was counted only a few times. V usage is TRBV28 and J usage is TRBJ2-1; possible D gene TRBD1, 5 bases. The V end lost 5 bases, the J end lost 7 bases, and 9 bases lay between the germline ends. The CDR3 contains 12 residues. Germline V lookup: CDR1 MDHEN, CDR2 SYDVKM. The CDR3 bases are TGTGCCAGCAGTCCGCAGGGTAATGAGCAGTTCTTC. The encoded protein is CASSPQGNEQFF.

With respect to this clonotype: The junction departs from the called germline gene at one end, perhaps through a read error. This chain joins TRBV10-3 and TRBJ2-1; TRBD2 agrees at 11 bases. The CDR3 runs 15 residues. Looked up from germline, CDR1 is ENHRY and CDR2 is SYGVKD. Written as DNA, the CDR3 is TGTGCCATCAGTGGTAGCGGGAGGGCCTATAATGAGCAGTTCTTC. Translation gives CAISGSGRAYNEQFF.

J is TRBJ2-2 and V is TRBV27; 8 positions match TRBD1. The germline gives CDR1 MNHEY, CDR2 SMNVEV (reference sequence). The CDR3 is made up of 15 amino acids. V lost 5 bases, J lost 5 bases, and 7 bases stayed unmatched. The CDR3: CASSPRGQGTGELFF. DNA of the CDR3: TGTGCCAGCAGTCCCAGGGGGCAAGGGACCGGGGAGCTGTTTTTT.

CDR3 bases: TGTGCCACCAGCAGAGATCGCGCAGGAGTCTCCTACGAGCAGTACTTC. Translation gives CATSRDRAGVSYEQYF. V usage is TRBV15 and J usage is TRBJ2-7; D not certain. Germline V gene lookup returns CDR1 LNHNV and CDR2 YYDKDF (reference sequence). V lost 0 bases, J lost 0 bases, and 12 bases lay in between. This CDR3 has 16 residues.

The rearrangement links TRBV20-1 to TRBJ2-1, with 9 positions matching TRBD2. V lost 3 bases to trimming and J lost 1 base; unmatched junction nucleotides: 1. CDR1 DFQATT and CDR2 SNEGSKA come from the germline V gene (reference sequence). There are 14 residues in the CDR3. In DNA form, the CDR3 reads TGCAGTGCTAGGACTAGCGGATCCTACAATGAGCAGTTCTTC. Translating gives CSARTSGSYNEQFF.